These 24 T cell receptor beta chains share one sample of origin, sequenced in a study of spatial heterogeneity in lung cancer. TCRdb processed the 5' RACE reads anew with MiXCR; each CDR3 protein has one entry. The data show roughly 34,000 distinct CDR3 sequences, with around 6.9% seen just once and around a tenth held by the top ten. The time point is: blood at routine non-recurrence follow-up after resection. Sequencing used PBMCs, obtained at follow-up. These receptors came from a male donor with early-stage non-small cell lung cancer.

This clonotype was recorded at least ten times. The chain has TRBV5-1 and TRBJ2-3; 7 bases map to TRBD2. The CDR3 is 15 residues long. Germline V CDR1 and CDR2: SGHRS, YFSETQ. The junction had 5 bases not matched to a gene; V was cut back by 4 bases and J by 0 bases. The CDR3 region is CASSTGLGSTDTQYF. CDR3 in DNA: TGCGCCAGCAGCACCGGACTAGGAAGCACAGATACGCAGTATTTT.

This clonotype was counted many times. The V call is TRBV30, the J call TRBJ2-2; 9 positions match TRBD1. Germline assignment: CDR1 GTSNPN and CDR2 SVGIG (reference sequence). The ends lost 7 bases at V and 4 bases at J; junction bases unmatched: 7. This CDR3 spans 14 amino acids. Here the CDR3 DNA reads TGTGCCTCCCCGGGACAGGGTGGCACCGGGGAGCTGTTTTTT. It specifies CASPGQGGTGELFF.

As regards this clonotype: This may stem from a read error, because a much larger clone lies one nucleotide away. The rearrangement uses TRBV14 and TRBJ2-3; no clear D. The CDR3 consists of 17 residues. Germline CDR1 reads SGHDN; CDR2 reads FVKESK. CDR3 residues: CASSPFSITLSTDTRYF. DNA of the CDR3: TGTGCCAGCAGCCCTTTCTCAATCACACTCTCCACAGATACGCGGTATTTT.

This clonotype was counted between two and nine times. The chain joins TRBV9 to TRBJ1-1; D is perhaps TRBD1 (5 bases). The CDR3 length is 15 residues. Trimming shortened V by 4 bases and J by 3 bases, and 16 bases separated the two germline ends. Germline loops: CDR1 SGDLS, CDR2 YYNGEE. CDR3: CASSQRGVIDTEAFF. The CDR3 coding sequence is TGTGCCAGCAGCCAAAGAGGGGTCATCGACACTGAAGCTTTCTTT. The variable domain in full, completed from reference TRBV9 and TRBJ1-1, reads DSGVTQTPKHLITATGQRVTLRCSPRSGDLSVYWYQQSLDQGLQFLIQYYNGEERAKGNILERFSAQQFPDLHSELNLSSLELGDSALYFCASSQRGVIDTEAFFGQGTRLTVV.

The sample holds many counts of this clonotype. This sequence joins TRBV7-9 and TRBJ1-2; D not certain. This CDR3 comprises 11 residues. Germline CDR1 reads SEHNR; CDR2 reads FQNEAQ (reference sequence). The V end was cut by 4 bases, the J end by 8 bases, with 8 bases between. In DNA form, the CDR3 reads TGTGCCAGCAGCTCCGAAGGGGGCTACACCTTC. It translates to CASSSEGGYTF.

The rearrangement joins TRBV3-1 to TRBJ1-1; D is perhaps TRBD1 (6 bases). This CDR3 has 13 residues. Germline CDR1 reads LGHDT; CDR2 reads YNNKEL (reference sequence). V shed 1 base and J shed 3 bases, with 6 bases lying between them. The CDR3 DNA reads TGTGCCAGCAGCCAAGGGACAGACACTGAAGCTTTCTTT. Translation: CASSQGTDTEAFF.

This clonotype occurred many times. CDR3 nucleotide sequence: TGCGCCAGCAGCTTCTTGGGTGCTAGCACAGATACGCAGTATTTT. The encoded protein is CASSFLGASTDTQYF. The chain employs TRBV5-1 and TRBJ2-3; the D is unclear. This CDR3 is 15 amino acids long. Trimming shortened V by 2 bases and J by 0 bases, and 10 bases separated the two germline ends. Germline V gene sequence: CDR1 SGHRS, CDR2 YFSETQ.

This clonotype was detected many times. The chain is built from TRBV7-6 and TRBJ2-3; D is possibly TRBD1 or TRBD2 (6 bases each). This CDR3 contains 17 residues. V shed 0 bases and J shed 2 bases, with 15 bases lying between them. CDR1 is SGHVS, CDR2 FNYEAQ, per germline. This chain's CDR3 is CASSLARGGRDTDTQYF. The CDR3 nucleotides read TGTGCCAGCAGCTTAGCGCGTGGGGGGCGGGACACAGATACGCAGTATTTT.

In this sample, this clonotype turned up many times. V usage is TRBV7-9 and J usage is TRBJ1-3; D is perhaps TRBD1 (5 bases). CDR3 length: 17 residues. Looked up from germline, CDR1 is SEHNR and CDR2 is FQNEAQ (reference sequence). Trimming took off 1 base at V and 2 bases at J, with 15 bases between the two ends. CDR3 coding DNA: TGTGCCAGCAGCTTAGGAGGGGAGGGAGCAACTGGAAACACCATATATTTT. Its protein is CASSLGGEGATGNTIYF.

This clonotype was seen many times. The J gene is TRBJ2-3, the V gene TRBV11-1; no firm D call. V was clipped by 0 bases and J by 2 bases, with 12 bases between them. The CDR3 is 16 residues long. CDR1 is SGHAT, CDR2 FQDESV, per germline (reference sequence). For the CDR3, the DNA is TGTGCCAGCAGCTTAGCCGAATTTGGCGTCACAGATACGCAGTATTTT. Amino acid sequence: CASSLAEFGVTDTQYF.

This clonotype came up many times. This chain connects TRBV5-1 to TRBJ2-1; 7 bases match TRBD1. V shed 4 bases, J shed 9 bases, and the junction held 7 bases outside the gene matches. Germline CDR1 and CDR2: SGHRS and YFSETQ. The CDR3 spans 13 residues. CDR3 protein: CASSREGGGEQFF. CDR3 bases: TGCGCCAGCAGCCGGGAAGGGGGCGGTGAGCAGTTCTTC. Full variable domain (remainder filled in from reference TRBV5-1 and TRBJ2-1): KAGVTQTPRYLIKTRGQQVTLSCSPISGHRSVSWYQQTPGQGLQFLFEYFSETQRNKGNFPGRFSGRQFSNSRSEMNVSTLELGDSALYLCASSREGGGEQFFGPGTRLTVL.

The table lists this clonotype with a few counts. V usage is TRBV5-8 and J usage is TRBJ2-3; maybe TRBD1 (5 bases). The CDR3 contains 15 residues. V was trimmed by 0 bases and J by 1 base, leaving 9 bases between them. Germline V gene sequence: CDR1 SGHTS, CDR2 YDEGEE. CDR3 residues: CASSLGLGRTDTQYF. In DNA, the CDR3 is TGTGCCAGCAGCTTGGGGCTGGGGCGCACAGATACGCAGTATTTT.

At least ten counts were recorded for this clonotype. The CDR3 DNA reads TGTGCCAGCAGCCCCCGGACAGGGTGGAATGAAAAACTGTTTTTT. Protein sequence: CASSPRTGWNEKLFF. The chain couples TRBV7-2 to TRBJ1-4, with TRBD1 identical over 8 bases. The trim removed 5 bases at V and 5 bases at J, leaving 7 bases unmatched. This CDR3 is built from 15 residues. The V gene's germline CDR1 is SGHTA and CDR2 FQGNSA.

At least ten counts were recorded for this clonotype. The genes are TRBV30 and TRBJ2-7; D unresolved. Germline V gene data show CDR1 as GTSNPN and CDR2 as SVGIG (reference sequence). The V end lost 6 bases, the J end lost 6 bases, and 15 bases lay between the germline ends. The CDR3 runs to 12 residues. The chain's CDR3 is CACHRPTGEQYF. The CDR3 region has the DNA TGTGCCTGCCATCGCCCAACGGGCGAGCAGTACTTC.

In its sample, this clonotype was seen many times. The CDR3 DNA sequence: TGTGCCAGCAGTTATCTGGGACAGGGGGCCCCTGGGGCCAACGTCCTGACTTTC. Residues: CASSYLGQGAPGANVLTF. The rearrangement uses TRBV6-5 and TRBJ2-6; the match to TRBD1 covers 12 bases. CDR3 length equals 18 residues. V lost 3 bases to trimming and J lost 2 bases; unmatched junction nucleotides: 5. Germline lookup yields CDR1 MNHEY and CDR2 SVGAGI.

This clonotype was counted only a few times. V gene TRBV4-2 combines with J gene TRBJ2-1; TRBD1 matches 9 bases. V was pared by 1 base and J by 3 bases, with 4 bases of the junction left unmatched. This CDR3 spans 16 amino acids. Germline CDR1 is LGHNA and CDR2 is YNFKEQ. Here the CDR3 reads CASSQGGQGFYNEQFF. Written as DNA, the CDR3 is TGTGCCAGCAGCCAAGGAGGACAGGGGTTCTACAATGAGCAGTTCTTC.

This clonotype was recorded many times. CDR3 bases: TGTGCCACCAGTGACTCCATTGAGGGGGCAGATACGCAGTATTTT. Amino acids: CATSDSIEGADTQYF. The chain carries TRBV24-1 and TRBJ2-3; D possibly corresponds to TRBD1 (6 bases). Germline V gives CDR1 KGHDR, CDR2 SFDVKD. Trimming removed 4 bases at V and 4 bases at J, with 14 bases between. The CDR3 loop spans 15 amino acids.

This clonotype was recorded many times. V gene TRBV20-1 combines with J gene TRBJ2-2; D gene unclear. The CDR3 totals 15 residues. In germline, CDR1 is DFQATT, CDR2 SNEGSKA (reference sequence). V lost 0 bases, J lost 6 bases, and 14 bases lay in between. This CDR3 is CSARDPKVLAGELFF. The CDR3 nucleotides are TGCAGTGCTAGAGACCCGAAGGTTTTAGCCGGGGAGCTGTTTTTT.

The chain joins TRBV12-3 or TRBV12-4 to TRBJ2-1; D is perhaps TRBD1 or TRBD2 (6 bases each). This CDR3 is built from 15 residues. V lost 6 bases and J 7 bases, leaving 19 bases between the germline ends. CDR3 residues: CASRKGGLVLNEQFF. The DNA for the CDR3 is TGTGCCAGCAGGAAGGGGGGCCTGGTCCTAAATGAGCAGTTCTTC.

This clonotype turned up a few times. The chain carries TRBV19 and TRBJ1-2; D ambiguous. Germline V CDR1 and CDR2: LNHDA, SQIVND (reference sequence). The CDR3 is made up of 13 amino acids. V was trimmed by 7 bases and J by 4 bases, leaving 13 bases between them. CDR3 region: CASKSRRTYGYTF. The CDR3 DNA is TGTGCCAGTAAATCCAGGCGCACCTATGGCTACACCTTC. Looking up the rest from reference TRBV19 and TRBJ1-2 gives the full variable domain: DGGITQSPKYLFRKEGQNVTLSCEQNLNHDAMYWYRQDPGQGLRLIYYSQIVNDFQKGDIAEGYSVSREKKESFPLTVTSAQKNPTAFYLCASKSRRTYGYTFGSGTRLTVV.

This clonotype was found many times. This rearrangement joins TRBV10-3 to TRBJ2-3, with 14 nucleotides matching TRBD2. CDR1 ENHRY and CDR2 SYGVKD come from the germline V gene. V shed 5 bases, J shed 5 bases, and the junction held 15 bases outside the gene matches. The CDR3 consists of 19 residues. CDR3 amino acids: CAISQINPTSGGAGDTQYF. CDR3 DNA sequence: TGTGCCATCAGTCAAATCAATCCGACTAGCGGGGGGGCAGGAGATACGCAGTATTTT.

This clonotype was counted at least ten times. This chain connects TRBV19 to TRBJ2-1; 10 bases are shared with TRBD1. Trimming at V came to 0 bases and at J to 9 bases, leaving 8 bases not matched to a gene. Germline values: CDR1 LNHDA, CDR2 SQIVND (reference sequence). The CDR3 consists of 16 residues. This chain's CDR3 is CASSIETGGAGSEQFF. The CDR3 nucleotides are TGTGCCAGTAGTATAGAGACAGGGGGCGCGGGGAGTGAGCAGTTCTTC.

This clonotype came up many times. The V and J genes are TRBV20-1 and TRBJ2-3; D is unclear. The V gene lost 0 bases and the J gene lost 0 bases, with 10 bases spanning the gap. Germline V gene sequence: CDR1 DFQATT, CDR2 SNEGSKA (reference sequence). CDR3 size: 15 residues. The CDR3 loop reads CSARDLTTSTDTQYF. The DNA of the CDR3 is TGCAGTGCTAGAGATCTCACGACTAGCACAGATACGCAGTATTTT.

In its sample, this clonotype was seen many times. The chain links TRBV6-5 to TRBJ2-2, with 8 bases matching TRBD2. The V gene end was trimmed by 5 bases and the J gene end by 1 base; junction bases not matched to a gene: 6. CDR1 is MNHEY and CDR2 is SVGAGI in the germline V gene. CDR3 length equals 16 residues. In DNA form, the CDR3 reads TGTGCCAGCAGTCGGGGGGGGATCGGGAACACCGGGGAGCTGTTTTTT. This translates into CASSRGGIGNTGELFF.